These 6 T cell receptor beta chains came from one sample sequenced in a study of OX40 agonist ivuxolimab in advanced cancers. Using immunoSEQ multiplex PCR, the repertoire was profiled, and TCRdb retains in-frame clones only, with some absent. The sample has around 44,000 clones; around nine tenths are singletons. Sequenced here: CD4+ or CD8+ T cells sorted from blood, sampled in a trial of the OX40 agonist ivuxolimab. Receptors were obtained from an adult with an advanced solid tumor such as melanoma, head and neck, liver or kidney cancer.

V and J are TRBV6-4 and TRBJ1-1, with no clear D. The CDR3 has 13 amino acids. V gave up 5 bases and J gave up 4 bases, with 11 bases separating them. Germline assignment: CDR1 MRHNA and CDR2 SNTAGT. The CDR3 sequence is CASSSGVGTEAFF. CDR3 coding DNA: TGTGCCAGCAGTAGCGGGGTAGGCACTGAAGCTTTCTTT.

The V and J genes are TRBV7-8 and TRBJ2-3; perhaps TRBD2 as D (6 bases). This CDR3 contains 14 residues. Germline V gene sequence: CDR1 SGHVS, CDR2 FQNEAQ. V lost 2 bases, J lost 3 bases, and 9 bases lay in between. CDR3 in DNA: TGTGCCAGCAGCTTATTGGGGAGGACAGATACGCAGTATTTT. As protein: CASSLLGRTDTQYF.

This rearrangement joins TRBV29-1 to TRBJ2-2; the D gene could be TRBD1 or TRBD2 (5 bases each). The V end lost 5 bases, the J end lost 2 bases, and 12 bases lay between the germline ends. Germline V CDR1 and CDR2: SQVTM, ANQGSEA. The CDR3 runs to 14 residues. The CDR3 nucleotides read TGCAGCGTTCCTAGGGACGTCAACACCGGGGAGCTGTTTTTT. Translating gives CSVPRDVNTGELFF.

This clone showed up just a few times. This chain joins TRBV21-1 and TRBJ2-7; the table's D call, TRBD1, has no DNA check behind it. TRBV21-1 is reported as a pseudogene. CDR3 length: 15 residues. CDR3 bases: TGTGCCAGCAGCAATGACAGGGGGGGCTCCTACGAGCAGTACTTC. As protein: CASSNDRGGSYEQYF.

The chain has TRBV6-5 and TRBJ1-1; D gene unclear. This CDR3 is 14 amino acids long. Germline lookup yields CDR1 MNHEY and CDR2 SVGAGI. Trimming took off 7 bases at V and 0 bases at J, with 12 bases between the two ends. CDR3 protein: CASTLGGMNTEAFF. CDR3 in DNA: TGTGCCAGCACCCTCGGCGGAATGAACACTGAAGCTTTCTTT.

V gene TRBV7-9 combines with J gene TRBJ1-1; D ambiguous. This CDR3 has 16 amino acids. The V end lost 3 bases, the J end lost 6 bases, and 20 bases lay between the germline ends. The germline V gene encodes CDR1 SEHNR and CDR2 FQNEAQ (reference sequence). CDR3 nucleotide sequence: TGTGCCAGCAGCTTCCCCAGCGGGGTGGAGGGCTCTGAAGCTTTCTTT. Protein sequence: CASSFPSGVEGSEAFF. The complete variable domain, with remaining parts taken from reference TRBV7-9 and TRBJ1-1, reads DTGVSQNPRHKITKRGQNVTFRCDPISEHNRLYWYRQTLGQGPEFLTYFQNEAQLEKSRLLSDRFSAERPKGSFSTLEIQRTEQGDSAMYLCASSFPSGVEGSEAFFGQGTRLTVV.